A single sample is the source of the 32 T cell receptor beta chains below, sequenced in a study of cytomegalovirus exposure and HLA in healthy donors. Primers: 60 Vbeta forward and 13 Jbeta reverse. Sequencing was performed with immunoSEQ multiplex PCR; in TCRdb, only in-frame clones are kept and a portion is missing. The table records around 99,000 clones, around 73% of them present only once. Sequencing was carried out using PBMCs. The receptors were sampled from a man under 40 in good health and CMV-seronegative.

V usage is TRBV6-6 and J usage is TRBJ1-2; 7 bases agree with TRBD1. The CDR3 totals 12 residues. V dropped 4 bases and J dropped 8; count of bases not matched to a gene: 4. Germline V gene data show CDR1 as MNHNY and CDR2 as SVGAGI (reference sequence). CDR3 in DNA: TGTGCCAGCAGTTCGACAGGGATCGGCTACACCTTC. As protein: CASSSTGIGYTF.

V gene TRBV5-4 combines with J gene TRBJ2-1, with a possible D match to TRBD1 (7 bases). Germline CDR1 and CDR2: SGHNT and YYREEE (reference sequence). The CDR3 length is 16 residues. Between the trimmed V and J ends, which lost 5 bases and 2 bases, there was a span of 17 bases. This CDR3 is CASSKGGDSAYNEQFF. As DNA, the CDR3 is TGTGCCAGCAGTAAAGGAGGGGACAGCGCCTACAATGAGCAGTTCTTC.

The chain recombines TRBV10-3 with TRBJ1-5; possibly TRBD1 for D (5 bases). CDR3 size: 13 residues. Trimming shortened V by 7 bases and J by 5 bases, and 12 bases separated the two germline ends. CDR1 is ENHRY and CDR2 is SYGVKD in the germline V gene. In DNA form, the CDR3 reads TGTGCCATCACCAGCGGAGGGGATCAGCCCCAGCATTTT. Encoded protein: CAITSGGDQPQHF.

The chain is built from TRBV6-1 and TRBJ1-1; D is perhaps TRBD1 (5 bases). The CDR3 has 13 residues. The germline V gene encodes CDR1 MNHNS and CDR2 SASEGT. Between the trimmed V and J ends, which lost 2 bases and 11 bases, there was a span of 15 bases. CDR3: CASSETRGRVAFF. CDR3 coding DNA: TGTGCCAGCAGTGAAACAAGGGGAAGGGTGGCTTTCTTT.

This chain connects TRBV6-5 to TRBJ2-5; D remains unclear. The CDR3 sequence is 14 residues long. Germline assignment: CDR1 MNHEY and CDR2 SVGAGI. Between the trimmed V and J ends, which lost 2 bases and 1 base, there was a span of 8 bases. The CDR3 nucleotides read TGTGCCAGCAGTTACAAGCACCTCCAAGAGACCCAGTACTTC. Its translation: CASSYKHLQETQYF.

This clone has a handful of counts. This chain connects TRBV2 to TRBJ1-2; D gene uncertain. Germline loops: CDR1 SNHLY, CDR2 FYNNEI. V lost 8 bases, J lost 5 bases, and 21 bases lay in between. This CDR3 has 15 amino acids. The CDR3 here is CASEPSRDLGYGYTF. DNA of the CDR3: TGTGCCAGCGAGCCCAGTCGGGATCTCGGTTATGGCTACACCTTC.

The gene calls are TRBV7-8 and TRBJ2-7; TRBD1 matches at 9 bases. Germline loops: CDR1 SGHVS, CDR2 FQNEAQ. The J segment lost 3 bases and the V segment lost 5 bases, leaving 14 bases of the junction unmatched. CDR3 length equals 17 residues. The CDR3 DNA follows: TGTGCCAGCAGCCCCGGCCCGGACAGGGGAGGGATCTACGAGCAGTACTTC. Amino acid sequence: CASSPGPDRGGIYEQYF. Looking up the rest from reference TRBV7-8 and TRBJ2-7 gives the full variable domain: GAGVSQSPRYKVAKRGQDVALRCDPISGHVSLFWYQQALGQGPEFLTYFQNEAQLDKSGLPSDRFFAERPEGSVSTLKIQRTQQEDSAVYLCASSPGPDRGGIYEQYFGPGTRLTVT.

For the CDR3, the DNA is TGTGCCAGCAGTCCTTGGGGACTAGCGGGATCAGATACGCAGTATTTT. It specifies CASSPWGLAGSDTQYF. V gene TRBV2 combines with J gene TRBJ2-3, with TRBD2 matching over 13 bases. With V trimmed by 5 bases and J by 4 bases, 6 bases remained unmatched. Germline V gene sequence: CDR1 SNHLY, CDR2 FYNNEI. The CDR3 length is 16 residues.

The J gene is TRBJ1-5, the V gene TRBV19, with D possibly being TRBD1 (5 bases). V was shortened by 0 bases and J by 3 bases, with 9 bases between the two germline ends. The germline gives CDR1 LNHDA, CDR2 SQIVND (reference sequence). There are 15 residues in the CDR3. The CDR3 nucleotides read TGTGCCAGTAGTATAGAGAGACAGTACAATCAGCCCCAGCATTTT. This codes for CASSIERQYNQPQHF.

This sequence joins TRBV28 and TRBJ1-1; D remains ambiguous. The CDR3 extends over 12 amino acids. The ends were cut back, 7 bases at V and 4 bases at J, with 10 bases in the middle. Germline V lookup: CDR1 MDHEN, CDR2 SYDVKM. CDR3 residues: CASIIGSTEAFF. DNA of the CDR3: TGTGCCAGCATCATAGGGAGCACTGAAGCTTTCTTT.

This chain uses TRBV28 with TRBJ1-2, with D possibly TRBD1 on 5 matching bases. This CDR3 contains 13 residues. The ends were cut back, 3 bases at V and 7 bases at J, with 12 bases in the middle. The germline V gene encodes CDR1 MDHEN and CDR2 SYDVKM. The CDR3 sequence: CASSFSRDIGYTF. CDR3 DNA sequence: TGTGCCAGCAGTTTTTCCAGGGATATTGGCTACACCTTC.

This clone turned up a few times. This specimen includes other DNA sequences encoding the same CDR3. The chain recombines TRBV5-8 with TRBJ2-6; tentative D call: TRBD2 (6 bases). The CDR3 contains 18 residues. Per the germline V gene, CDR1 is SGHTS and CDR2 is YDEGEE. Trimming took 4 bases from V and 0 from J, leaving 17 bases between them. CDR3 protein: CASSPGTRRGSGANVLTF. The DNA for the CDR3 is TGTGCCAGCAGCCCGGGAACTAGGAGGGGCTCTGGGGCCAACGTCCTGACTTTC. Variable domain in full (rest from reference TRBV5-8 and TRBJ2-6): EAGVTQSPTHLIKTRGQQATLRCSPISGHTSVYWYQQALGLGLQFLLWYDEGEERNRGNFPPRFSGRQFPNYSSELNVNALELEDSALYLCASSPGTRRGSGANVLTFGAGSRLTVL.

The chain is built from TRBV20-1 and TRBJ2-3, with no clear D. The germline CDR1 and CDR2 sequences are DFQATT and SNEGSKA (reference sequence). Trimming took 1 base from V and 7 from J, leaving 6 bases between them. This CDR3 comprises 11 residues. The CDR3 DNA reads TGCAGTGCTAGAGGTAGTAATACGCAGTATTTT. Protein: CSARGSNTQYF.

The chain carries TRBV7-9 and TRBJ2-1; D remains ambiguous. The V end was cut by 1 base, the J end by 6 bases, with 4 bases between. The CDR3 runs 12 residues. Germline lookup yields CDR1 SEHNR and CDR2 FQNEAQ (reference sequence). CDR3 nucleotides: TGTGCCAGCAGCTTAGATAGCAATGAGCAGTTCTTC. Amino acids: CASSLDSNEQFF.

This sequence joins TRBV19 and TRBJ2-3; 8 nucleotides match TRBD2. Germline assignment: CDR1 LNHDA and CDR2 SQIVND (reference sequence). Trimming at V came to 6 bases and at J to 2 bases, leaving 10 bases not matched to a gene. The CDR3 has 16 amino acids. The chain's CDR3 is CASSADLAGVTDTQYF. In nucleotides, the CDR3 is TGTGCCAGTAGCGCGGACCTAGCGGGTGTCACAGATACGCAGTATTTT.

The chain uses TRBV9 and TRBJ2-1, with TRBD1 as a possible D gene (6 bases). Looked up from germline, CDR1 is SGDLS and CDR2 is YYNGEE. CDR3 length: 17 residues. Trimming removed 0 bases at V and 0 bases at J, with 13 bases between. This chain's CDR3 is CASSVGGGLGSYNEQFF. Here the CDR3 DNA reads TGTGCCAGCAGCGTAGGAGGGGGTCTCGGCTCCTACAATGAGCAGTTCTTC.

V and J are TRBV19 and TRBJ2-1, with 15 bases matching TRBD2. Trimming took 4 bases from V and 2 from J; bases not matched to a gene: 0. Germline V gene data show CDR1 as LNHDA and CDR2 as SQIVND (reference sequence). The CDR3 has 16 residues. The CDR3 spells CASSRTSGRAYNEQFF. The CDR3 coding sequence is TGTGCCAGTAGTAGGACTAGCGGGAGGGCCTACAATGAGCAGTTCTTC.

The chain combines TRBV18 with TRBJ2-2; TRBD2 matches at 9 bases. This CDR3 contains 16 residues. Per germline, CDR1 KGHSH and CDR2 LQKENI. J lost 1 base, V lost 4 bases, and 4 bases had no gene match. Here the CDR3 DNA reads TGTGCCAGCTCACTTTCGACTAGCGGGAACACCGGGGAGCTGTTTTTT. Translating it yields CASSLSTSGNTGELFF.

The chain uses TRBV4-1 and TRBJ1-6; TRBD1 matches 7 bases. This CDR3 contains 16 residues. Germline V gene data show CDR1 as MGHRA and CDR2 as YSYEKL. Trimming cost V 2 bases and J 7 bases; bases outside gene matches: 8. Here the CDR3 reads CASSQQGQLNNSPLHF. CDR3 DNA: TGCGCCAGCAGCCAACAGGGACAGCTAAACAATTCACCCCTCCACTTT.

This chain joins TRBV6-1 and TRBJ2-7; TRBD1 is a possible D gene (5 bases). Germline-derived CDR1 and CDR2 are MNHNS and SASEGT. This CDR3 has 13 amino acids. Trimming removed 7 bases at V and 5 bases at J, with 15 bases between. CDR3 nucleotides: TGTGCCAGCATTTATAGGGGATCCCACGAGCAGTACTTC. Amino acids: CASIYRGSHEQYF.

The chain uses TRBV10-1 and TRBJ1-5, with D unclear. Per the germline V gene, CDR1 is WNHNN and CDR2 is SYGVQD (reference sequence). The CDR3 is 14 amino acids. Deletions cut 3 bases from V and 4 bases from J, with 10 bases between. This chain's CDR3 is CASSEAGINQPQHF. The CDR3 region has the DNA TGCGCCAGCAGTGAAGCGGGGATAAATCAGCCCCAGCATTTT.

V and J are TRBV25-1 and TRBJ1-2; D perhaps matches TRBD1 (6 bases). V shed 2 bases and J shed 4 bases, with 11 bases lying between them. Germline CDR1 and CDR2: MGHDK and SYGVNS. The CDR3 runs 14 residues. The CDR3 loop reads CASSEAGDVYGYTF. CDR3 DNA sequence: TGTGCCAGCAGTGAAGCAGGGGACGTCTATGGCTACACCTTC.

This rearrangement joins TRBV18 to TRBJ1-5, with 10 bases matching TRBD1. CDR3 length: 16 residues. CDR1 and CDR2 from the germline V gene are KGHSH and LQKENI. With V trimmed by 2 bases and J by 6 bases, 7 bases remained unmatched. CDR3 amino acids: CASSPTGTGVSQPQHF. CDR3 DNA: TGTGCCAGCTCACCAACCGGGACAGGGGTCAGTCAGCCCCAGCATTTT.

The chain couples TRBV9 to TRBJ2-1; 7 nucleotides match TRBD2. CDR1 and CDR2 (germline): SGDLS, YYNGEE. After removal of 0 bases from V and 4 bases from J, the junction contained 4 bases not matched to a gene. This CDR3 is built from 15 residues. The CDR3 nucleotides are TGTGCCAGCAGCGTAGGCTCTAGCGGATACAATGAGCAGTTCTTC. Protein product: CASSVGSSGYNEQFF.

This clone was detected only a few times. This sequence joins TRBV5-4 and TRBJ2-7; weak D call: TRBD2 (5 bases). This CDR3 has 14 amino acids. Germline CDR1 and CDR2: SGHNT and YYREEE (reference sequence). Trimming removed 1 base at V and 5 bases at J, with 13 bases between. CDR3 DNA sequence: TGTGCCAGCAGCTTGTCGCTAGCTAGGGACGAGCAGTACTTC. It codes for CASSLSLARDEQYF.

The rearrangement joins TRBV5-1 to TRBJ2-7; 8 positions match TRBD2. This CDR3 region has 15 residues. Germline V gene sequence: CDR1 SGHRS, CDR2 YFSETQ. Trimming removed 7 bases from V and 0 bases from J; junction bases left unmatched: 9. The CDR3 protein is CASGGGGSSSYEQYF. CDR3 coding DNA: TGCGCCAGCGGGGGCGGGGGGTCGAGCTCCTACGAGCAGTACTTC.

V and J are TRBV7-9 and TRBJ2-1; no reliable D call. CDR1 SEHNR and CDR2 FQNEAQ come from the germline V gene (reference sequence). V lost 10 bases, J lost 6 bases, and 25 bases lay in between. The CDR3 has 16 amino acids. CDR3 in amino acids: CAIPPQPGQSTNEQFF. Written as DNA, the CDR3 is TGTGCCATTCCGCCGCAACCTGGCCAGTCAACCAATGAGCAGTTCTTC.

The chain employs TRBV6-1 and TRBJ2-6; tentative D call: TRBD2 (6 bases). The length of the CDR3 is 14 residues. V shed 8 bases and J shed 0 bases, with 8 bases lying between them. Germline CDR1 is MNHNS and CDR2 is SASEGT. The CDR3 nucleotides are TGTGCCAGCGGGGGGATCTCTGGGGCCAACGTCCTGACTTTC. Translation gives CASGGISGANVLTF.

The chain is built from TRBV6-1 and TRBJ1-4; the D gene is possibly TRBD1 (5 bases). V lost 6 bases and J 2 bases, leaving 10 bases between the germline ends. CDR3 size: 14 residues. The germline V gene encodes CDR1 MNHNS and CDR2 SASEGT. CDR3 in amino acids: CASRPDTTNEKLFF. CDR3 DNA sequence: TGTGCCAGCAGGCCGGACACGACTAATGAAAAACTGTTTTTT.

V and J are TRBV25-1 and TRBJ1-5; TRBD1 might be the D (5 bases). Trimming cost V 4 bases and J 2 bases, with 12 bases left between them. Germline loops: CDR1 MGHDK, CDR2 SYGVNS. The length of the CDR3 is 15 residues. CDR3 residues: CASSGAGGGNQPQHF. The CDR3 bases are TGTGCCAGCAGTGGGGCGGGGGGAGGCAATCAGCCCCAGCATTTT.

The count of this clone is one. The chain carries TRBV9 and TRBJ1-6; 10 nucleotides align to TRBD1. The CDR3 has 23 residues. Per germline, CDR1 SGDLS and CDR2 YYNGEE. V shed 0 bases, J shed 7 bases, and the junction held 25 bases outside the gene matches. The CDR3: CASSVGGATALRTGGQGNSPLHF. DNA for the CDR3: TGTGCCAGCAGCGTAGGAGGAGCTACCGCGCTAAGAACCGGGGGACAGGGGAATTCACCCCTCCACTTT.

J is TRBJ2-7 and V is TRBV6-5; the match to TRBD1 covers 7 bases. The CDR3 is made up of 16 amino acids. Losses at the gene ends were 0 bases for V and 4 bases for J; bases not matched to a gene: 9. Germline V lookup: CDR1 MNHEY, CDR2 SVGAGI. The CDR3 coding sequence is TGTGCCAGCAGTTACTCGAGATACACAGGGGAGTACGAGCAGTACTTC. It specifies CASSYSRYTGEYEQYF.